The 25 T cell receptor beta chains presented below share a single source sample, sequenced in a study of blood T cells in healthy people across ages. A sample-barcoded 5' primer and a J-beta primer mix were used in a second PCR of about 7 to 12 cycles. Each CDR3 protein gets one entry after TCRdb re-called the 5' RACE reads with MiXCR. This table has hundreds of thousands of distinct CDR3 sequences, roughly 48% appearing once. What was sequenced was blood. These receptors all stem from a man aged 30 to 39 in good health.

This clonotype was counted at least ten times. The rearrangement uses TRBV5-5 and TRBJ1-2; no definite D call. This CDR3 has 13 residues. Germline V CDR1 and CDR2: SGHKS, YYEKEE (reference sequence). The ends were cut back, 5 bases at V and 1 base at J, with 9 bases in the middle. The DNA of the CDR3 is TGTGCCAGCAGTCTGGGGAATAACTATGGCTACACCTTC. Its translation: CASSLGNNYGYTF.

This chain uses TRBV14 with TRBJ1-1; weak D call: TRBD1 (6 bases). CDR1 SGHDN and CDR2 FVKESK come from the germline V gene. Trimming removed 1 base at V and 10 bases at J, with 10 bases between. The CDR3 covers 12 residues. CDR3 region: CASSQAWGLAFF. In nucleotides, the CDR3 is TGTGCCAGCAGCCAAGCCTGGGGGCTAGCTTTCTTT.

Comment on this clonotype: One end of the junction does not line up with germline, which may come from a read error. The chain couples TRBV7-2 to TRBJ1-2; a weak D match, TRBD1 (6 bases). Germline CDR1 reads SGHTA; CDR2 reads FQGNSA. The CDR3 length is 11 residues. CDR3 loop: CASSSRGGHTF. The CDR3 bases are TGTGCCAGCAGCTCCAGGGGTGGCCACACCTTC.

V usage is TRBV10-3 and J usage is TRBJ1-2; 8 bases line up with TRBD1. The germline V gene has CDR1 ENHRY and CDR2 SYGVKD. The length of the CDR3 is 11 residues. V shed 11 bases and J 4 bases; nucleotides not matched to a gene: 3. The CDR3 reads CAATGGYGYTF. The CDR3 DNA reads as TGTGCCGCAACAGGGGGCTATGGCTACACCTTC.

This clonotype was seen many times. The chain employs TRBV20-1 and TRBJ2-1; 8 nucleotides align to TRBD2. The CDR3 has 14 amino acids. Trimming took 0 bases from V and 7 from J; bases not matched to a gene: 5. In germline, CDR1 is DFQATT, CDR2 SNEGSKA (reference sequence). The CDR3 reads CSARDAGGVNEQFF. As DNA, the CDR3 is TGCAGTGCTAGAGATGCCGGGGGGGTAAATGAGCAGTTCTTC.

V is TRBV6-6 and J is TRBJ1-2; a weak D match, TRBD1 (5 bases). Looked up from germline, CDR1 is MNHNY and CDR2 is SVGAGI (reference sequence). The ends were cut back, 0 bases at V and 2 bases at J, with 13 bases in the middle. This CDR3 has 16 amino acids. The CDR3 DNA follows: TGTGCCAGCAGTTACTCGGGCAGGGAGGCCAACTATGGCTACACCTTC. It encodes CASSYSGREANYGYTF.

The chain combines TRBV29-1 with TRBJ2-1, with 8 bases aligning to TRBD2. The CDR3 is made up of 14 amino acids. CDR1 SQVTM and CDR2 ANQGSEA come from the germline V gene. The trim removed 3 bases at V and 7 bases at J, leaving 8 bases unmatched. Here the CDR3 reads CSVDGGGSVNEQFF. In nucleotides, the CDR3 is TGCAGCGTTGACGGGGGGGGCTCCGTGAATGAGCAGTTCTTC.

This clonotype showed up just a few times. The V call is TRBV5-1, the J call TRBJ1-1; TRBD1 aligns across 7 bases. There are 14 residues in the CDR3. J was trimmed by 4 bases and V by 4 bases; bases with no gene match: 7. Germline V CDR1 and CDR2: SGHRS, YFSETQ. CDR3 nucleotide sequence: TGCGCCAGCAGCCCCCCGGAGGGGGCCACTGAAGCTTTCTTT. Protein product: CASSPPEGATEAFF.

This clonotype was observed at least ten times. One junction end does not reproduce the germline sequence, and a read error may be involved. The rearrangement links TRBV6-5 to TRBJ2-5; unclear D gene. CDR3 length equals 12 residues. Germline CDR1 MNHEY, CDR2 SVGAGI. CDR3 nucleotides: TGCGCCAGCAGCTCCAGTGGGGAGACCCAGTACTTC. Amino acids: CASSSSGETQYF.

This clonotype was observed a few times. The junction does not match germline at one end; this may be a read error. The chain couples TRBV29-1 to TRBJ2-7; D uncertain. Germline V gene lookup returns CDR1 SQVTM and CDR2 ANQGSEA. The CDR3 consists of 13 residues. The CDR3 sequence is CSVHGVLSDEQYF. CDR3 nucleotide sequence: TGCAGCGTTCACGGTGTCCTCTCCGACGAGCAGTACTTC.

The chain recombines TRBV20-1 with TRBJ2-3; 7 nucleotides agree with TRBD1. Germline CDR1 and CDR2: DFQATT and SNEGSKA (reference sequence). This CDR3 spans 16 amino acids. The V segment lost 1 base and the J segment 2 bases; nucleotides outside the gene matches: 9. The CDR3 loop reads CSARGGTVKATDTQYF. The CDR3 DNA follows: TGCAGTGCTAGAGGGGGGACAGTAAAGGCCACAGATACGCAGTATTTT.

The chain carries TRBV6-1 and TRBJ2-5; the match to TRBD1 covers 9 bases. TRBJ2-7 matches the DNA end more closely, so the J call is doubtful. The CDR3 has 13 amino acids. Germline CDR1 MNHNS, CDR2 SASEGT. The CDR3 DNA follows: TGTGCCAGCAGTTCCTGGGACAGGGACGAGCAGTACTTC. Translated, it gives CASSSWDRDEQYF.

Remarks on this clonotype: One end of the junction varies from germline; a read error may be responsible. This chain links TRBV10-3 with TRBJ2-3, with TRBD1 identical over 9 bases. CDR1 and CDR2 from the germline V gene are ENHRY and SYGVKD. The CDR3 totals 14 residues. The CDR3 region is CTIRPTGGLDTQYF. The CDR3 region has the DNA TGTACCATCAGGCCTACAGGGGGCTTAGACACGCAGTATTTT.

The chain couples TRBV15 to TRBJ2-1; D ambiguous. V gave up 0 bases and J gave up 9 bases, with 12 bases separating them. CDR3 length: 14 residues. The germline V gene has CDR1 LNHNV and CDR2 YYDKDF (reference sequence). DNA of the CDR3: TGTGCCACCAGCAGAGATACCCTGCGTGGTGAGCAGTTCTTC. Encoded protein: CATSRDTLRGEQFF. The whole variable domain, filled in from reference TRBV15 and TRBJ2-1, reads DAMVIQNPRYQVTQFGKPVTLSCSQTLNHNVMYWYQQKSSQAPKLLFHYYDKDFNNEADTPDNFQSRRPNTSFCFLDIRSPGLGDTAMYLCATSRDTLRGEQFFGPGTRLTVL.

The chain joins TRBV18 to TRBJ1-2; D is ambiguous. The V and J ends lost 2 bases and 8 bases respectively, with 21 bases between them. The CDR3 totals 16 residues. The germline V gene has CDR1 KGHSH and CDR2 LQKENI. The CDR3 DNA reads TGTGCCAGCTCACCAGATGGGCAGCCCCGGAATAGAGGCTACACCTTC. Residues: CASSPDGQPRNRGYTF.

The chain uses TRBV4-3 and TRBJ1-6; D not resolved. This CDR3 has 15 amino acids. The ends were cut back, 0 bases at V and 9 bases at J, with 12 bases in the middle. Germline loops: CDR1 LGHNA, CDR2 YSLEER. The CDR3 reads CASSQDRAISSPLHF. The CDR3 region has the DNA TGCGCCAGCAGCCAAGATCGGGCGATAAGTTCACCCCTCCACTTT.

This clonotype has more than one count but fewer than ten. The V gene is TRBV7-2, the J gene TRBJ2-7, with TRBD2 matching over 7 bases. The junction had 7 bases not matched to a gene; V was cut back by 6 bases and J by 2 bases. Germline CDR1 SGHTA, CDR2 FQGNSA. This CDR3 has 14 residues. The CDR3 coding sequence is TGTGCCAGCAGTTTGGGACGGGGGGCCTACGAGCAGTACTTC. The encoded protein is CASSLGRGAYEQYF.

This clonotype was counted a few times. V usage is TRBV27 and J usage is TRBJ1-4; D is ambiguous. The CDR3 has 15 amino acids. The germline V gene has CDR1 MNHEY and CDR2 SMNVEV (reference sequence). Between the trimmed V and J ends, which lost 0 bases and 7 bases, there was a span of 12 bases. CDR3 sequence: CASSLSRTGREKLFF. The CDR3 bases are TGTGCCAGCAGTTTATCGAGGACCGGGCGTGAAAAACTGTTTTTT.

The chain carries TRBV20-1 and TRBJ1-1; TRBD1 agrees at 10 bases. Trimming cost V 6 bases and J 2 bases; bases outside gene matches: 6. Germline V gene data show CDR1 as DFQATT and CDR2 as SNEGSKA (reference sequence). The CDR3 extends over 14 amino acids. CDR3 nucleotide sequence: TGCAGTGCCGATCGGGACAGGGGAAACACTGAAGCTTTCTTT. Translated, it gives CSADRDRGNTEAFF.

The rearrangement uses TRBV7-2 and TRBJ1-1; D is possibly TRBD1 (6 bases). V dropped 5 bases and J dropped 6 bases, with 13 bases sitting between them. The germline CDR1 and CDR2 sequences are SGHTA and FQGNSA. This CDR3 is 13 amino acids long. The CDR3: CASSPAGAPEAFF. CDR3 bases: TGTGCCAGCAGCCCCGCAGGGGCGCCTGAAGCTTTCTTT.

The chain links TRBV20-1 to TRBJ1-4; 7 nucleotides agree with TRBD1. CDR3 size: 15 residues. The germline V gene encodes CDR1 DFQATT and CDR2 SNEGSKA (reference sequence). Unmatched junction bases numbered 4, after V lost 3 bases and J lost 0 bases. CDR3 in amino acids: CSASQTGTTNEKLFF. The CDR3 DNA is TGCAGTGCTAGTCAGACAGGGACAACTAATGAAAAACTGTTTTTT.

This clonotype was seen a handful of times. V and J are TRBV12-3 or TRBV12-4 and TRBJ2-7; TRBD1 is a possible D gene (5 bases). The CDR3 totals 14 residues. With 4 bases removed from V and 2 bases from J, the gap between germline ends came to 12 bases. The CDR3 nucleotides are TGTGCCAGCAGTTCAACAGGTTTTACCTACGAGCAGTACTTC. Its protein is CASSSTGFTYEQYF.

Only a few counts were recorded for this clonotype. This sequence joins TRBV4-1 and TRBJ2-1; D is undetermined. Trimming took off 2 bases at V and 5 bases at J, with 25 bases between the two ends. This CDR3 is built from 19 residues. Germline loops: CDR1 MGHRA, CDR2 YSYEKL. This CDR3 reads CASSQRTYIPRITDNEQFF. The CDR3 nucleotides read TGCGCCAGCAGCCAAAGAACGTACATCCCCCGGATTACTGACAATGAGCAGTTCTTC.

This chain uses TRBV24-1 with TRBJ2-4; perhaps TRBD1 as D (5 bases). The better agreement between TRBJ2-7 and the DNA end casts doubt on the J call. The CDR3 is 14 residues long. Germline values: CDR1 KGHDR, CDR2 SFDVKD. The CDR3 DNA reads TGTGCCACCAGTGATCCGGCAGGGAACAGCGAGCAGTACTTC. It translates to CATSDPAGNSEQYF.

The chain links TRBV7-8 to TRBJ2-7; 10 bases fit TRBD2. CDR1 SGHVS and CDR2 FQNEAQ come from the germline V gene. Trimming cost V 6 bases and J 5 bases; bases outside gene matches: 10. The CDR3 runs to 15 residues. The CDR3: CASSLWERGGNEQYF. The CDR3 DNA reads as TGTGCCAGCAGTCTGTGGGAGCGGGGGGGCAACGAGCAGTACTTC.